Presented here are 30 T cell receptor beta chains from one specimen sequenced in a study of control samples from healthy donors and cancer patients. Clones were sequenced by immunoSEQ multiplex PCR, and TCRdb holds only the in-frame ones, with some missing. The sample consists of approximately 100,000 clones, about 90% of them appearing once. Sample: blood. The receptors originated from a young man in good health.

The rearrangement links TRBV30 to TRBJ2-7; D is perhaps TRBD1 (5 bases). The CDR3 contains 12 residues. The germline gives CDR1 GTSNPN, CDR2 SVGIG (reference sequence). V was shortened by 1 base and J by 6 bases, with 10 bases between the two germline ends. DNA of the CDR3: TGTGCCTGGAGTGCCCTTAGGGGCGAGCAGTACTTC. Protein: CAWSALRGEQYF.

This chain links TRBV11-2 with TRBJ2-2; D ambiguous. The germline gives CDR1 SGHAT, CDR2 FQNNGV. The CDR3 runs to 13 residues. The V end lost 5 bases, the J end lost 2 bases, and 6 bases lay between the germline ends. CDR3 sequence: CASSLLNTGELFF. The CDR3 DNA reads TGTGCCAGCAGCCTTCTAAACACCGGGGAGCTGTTTTTT.

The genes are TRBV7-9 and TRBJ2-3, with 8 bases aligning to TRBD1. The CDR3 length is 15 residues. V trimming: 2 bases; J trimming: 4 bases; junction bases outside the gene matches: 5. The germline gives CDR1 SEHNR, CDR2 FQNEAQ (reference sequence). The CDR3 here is CASSLMTGVADTQYF. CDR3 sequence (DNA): TGTGCCAGCAGCTTAATGACAGGGGTGGCAGATACGCAGTATTTT.

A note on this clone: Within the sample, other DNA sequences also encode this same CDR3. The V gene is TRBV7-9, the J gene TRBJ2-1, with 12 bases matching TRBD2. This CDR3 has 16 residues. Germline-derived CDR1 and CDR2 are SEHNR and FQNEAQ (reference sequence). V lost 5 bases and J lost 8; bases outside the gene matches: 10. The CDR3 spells CASSTVTSGSIDEQFF. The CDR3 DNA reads TGTGCCAGCAGCACCGTGACTAGCGGGAGTATAGATGAGCAGTTCTTC.

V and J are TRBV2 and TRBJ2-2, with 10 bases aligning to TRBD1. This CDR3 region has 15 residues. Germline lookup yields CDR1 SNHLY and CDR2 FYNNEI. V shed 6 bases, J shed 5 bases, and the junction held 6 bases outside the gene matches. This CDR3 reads CASRRDRGLTGELFF. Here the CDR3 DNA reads TGTGCCAGCAGACGGGACAGGGGATTGACCGGGGAGCTGTTTTTT. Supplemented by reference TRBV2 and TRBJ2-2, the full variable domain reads EPEVTQTPSHQVTQMGQEVILRCVPISNHLYFYWYRQILGQKVEFLVSFYNNEISEKSEIFDDQFSVERPDGSNFTLKIRSTKLEDSAMYFCASRRDRGLTGELFFGEGSRLTVL.

This chain's CDR3 is CASSPGSQGEKLFF. The DNA of the CDR3 is TGTGCCAGCAGCCCAGGGTCCCAGGGGGAAAAACTGTTTTTT. V gene TRBV7-2 combines with J gene TRBJ1-4, with D possibly TRBD1 on 6 matching bases. This CDR3 is 14 amino acids long. In germline, CDR1 is SGHTA, CDR2 FQGNSA. Trimming pared 5 bases from V and 8 bases from J, leaving 15 bases between.

DNA for the CDR3: TGTGCCAGCAGCTTAGGCATACTAGTTGCTGGCAATGAGCAGTTCTTC. Its protein is CASSLGILVAGNEQFF. This chain joins TRBV7-3 and TRBJ2-1; possibly TRBD2 for D (5 bases). In germline, CDR1 is SGHTA, CDR2 FQGTGA. The V end was cut by 2 bases, the J end by 6 bases, with 17 bases between. CDR3 length: 16 amino acids.

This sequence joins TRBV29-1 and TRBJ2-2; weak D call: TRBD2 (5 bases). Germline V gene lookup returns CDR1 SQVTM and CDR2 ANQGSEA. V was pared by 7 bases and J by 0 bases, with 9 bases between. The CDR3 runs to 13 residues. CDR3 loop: CSGETTNTGELFF. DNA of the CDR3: TGCAGCGGGGAGACAACGAACACCGGGGAGCTGTTTTTT.

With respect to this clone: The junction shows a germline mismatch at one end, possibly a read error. The CDR3 loop reads CASREGNNQPQHF. The CDR3 DNA sequence: TGTGCCAGCAGGGAAGGGAACAATCAGCCCCAGCATTTT. The chain uses TRBV6-1 and TRBJ1-5; D is undetermined. CDR3 length: 13 amino acids. The germline V gene has CDR1 MNHNS and CDR2 SASEGT.

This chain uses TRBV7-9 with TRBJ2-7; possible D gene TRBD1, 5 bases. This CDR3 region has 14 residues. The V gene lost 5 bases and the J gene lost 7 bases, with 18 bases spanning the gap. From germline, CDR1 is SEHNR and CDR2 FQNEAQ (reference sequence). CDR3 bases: TGTGCCAGCAGCCAATTAGATGGGCCAGGGGAGCAGTACTTC. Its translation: CASSQLDGPGEQYF. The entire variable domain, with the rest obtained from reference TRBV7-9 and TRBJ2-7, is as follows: DTGVSQNPRHKITKRGQNVTFRCDPISEHNRLYWYRQTLGQGPEFLTYFQNEAQLEKSRLLSDRFSAERPKGSFSTLEIQRTEQGDSAMYLCASSQLDGPGEQYFGPGTRLTVT.

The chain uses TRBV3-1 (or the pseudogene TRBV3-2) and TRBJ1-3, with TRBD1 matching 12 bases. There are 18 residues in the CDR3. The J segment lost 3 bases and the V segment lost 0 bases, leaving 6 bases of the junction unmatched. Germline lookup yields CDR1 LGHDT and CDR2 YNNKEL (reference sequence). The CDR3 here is CASSQDSGTGGLGNTIYF. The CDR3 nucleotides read TGTGCCAGCAGCCAAGATAGCGGGACAGGGGGCCTTGGAAACACCATATATTTT.

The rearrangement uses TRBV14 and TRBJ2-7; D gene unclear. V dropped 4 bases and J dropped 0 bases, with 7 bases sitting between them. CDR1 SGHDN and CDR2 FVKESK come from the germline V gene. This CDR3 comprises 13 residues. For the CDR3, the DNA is TGTGCCAGCAGCCGGGGTTACTCCTACGAGCAGTACTTC. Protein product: CASSRGYSYEQYF.

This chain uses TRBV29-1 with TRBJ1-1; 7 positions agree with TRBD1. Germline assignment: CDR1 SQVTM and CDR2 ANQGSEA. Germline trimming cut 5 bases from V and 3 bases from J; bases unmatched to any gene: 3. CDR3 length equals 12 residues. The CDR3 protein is CSVQQGYTEAFF. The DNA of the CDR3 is TGCAGCGTTCAACAGGGGTACACTGAAGCTTTCTTT. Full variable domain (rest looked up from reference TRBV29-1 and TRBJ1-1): SAVISQKPSRDICQRGTSLTIQCQVDSQVTMMFWYRQQPGQSLTLIATANQGSEATYESGFVIDKFPISRPNLTFSTLTVSNMSPEDSSIYLCSVQQGYTEAFFGQGTRLTVV.

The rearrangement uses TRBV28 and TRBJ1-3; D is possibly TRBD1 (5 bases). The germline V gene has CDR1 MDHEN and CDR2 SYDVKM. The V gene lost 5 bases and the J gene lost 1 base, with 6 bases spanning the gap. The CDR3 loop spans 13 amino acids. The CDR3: CASSPGSGNTIYF. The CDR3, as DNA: TGTGCCAGCAGTCCAGGGTCTGGAAACACCATATATTTT. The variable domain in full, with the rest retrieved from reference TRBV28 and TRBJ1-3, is DVKVTQSSRYLVKRTGEKVFLECVQDMDHENMFWYRQDPGLGLRLIYFSYDVKMKEKGDIPEGYSVSREKKERFSLILESASTNQTSMYLCASSPGSGNTIYFGEGSWLTVV.

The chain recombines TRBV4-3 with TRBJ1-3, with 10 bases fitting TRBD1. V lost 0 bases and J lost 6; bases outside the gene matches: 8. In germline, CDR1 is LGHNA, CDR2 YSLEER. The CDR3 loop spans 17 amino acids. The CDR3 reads CASSQDVGTGVANTIYF. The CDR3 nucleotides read TGCGCCAGCAGCCAAGATGTCGGGACAGGGGTAGCAAACACCATATATTTT.

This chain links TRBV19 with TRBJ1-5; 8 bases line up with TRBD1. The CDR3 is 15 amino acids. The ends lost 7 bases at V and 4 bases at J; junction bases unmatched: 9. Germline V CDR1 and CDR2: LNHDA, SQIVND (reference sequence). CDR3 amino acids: CASKEGTGRNQPQHF. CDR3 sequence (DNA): TGTGCCAGTAAGGAAGGGACAGGAAGGAATCAGCCCCAGCATTTT.

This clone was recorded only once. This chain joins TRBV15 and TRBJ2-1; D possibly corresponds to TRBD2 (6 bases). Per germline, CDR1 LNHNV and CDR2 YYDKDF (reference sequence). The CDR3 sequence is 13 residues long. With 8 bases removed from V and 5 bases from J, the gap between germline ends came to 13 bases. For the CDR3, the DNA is TGTGCCACCGAAGCGGGCAAGAACAATGAGCAGTTCTTC. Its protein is CATEAGKNNEQFF.

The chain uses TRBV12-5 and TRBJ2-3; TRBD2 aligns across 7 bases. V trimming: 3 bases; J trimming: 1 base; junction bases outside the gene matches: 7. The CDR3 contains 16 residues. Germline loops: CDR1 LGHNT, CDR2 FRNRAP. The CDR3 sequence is CASGFVVSGRTDTQYF. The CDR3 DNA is TGTGCTAGTGGTTTTGTGGTTAGCGGGCGCACAGATACGCAGTATTTT. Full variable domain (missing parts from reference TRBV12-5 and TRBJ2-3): DARVTQTPRHKVTEMGQEVTMRCQPILGHNTVFWYRQTMMQGLELLAYFRNRAPLDDSGMPKDRFSAEMPDATLATLKIQPSEPRDSAVYFCASGFVVSGRTDTQYFGPGTRLTVL.

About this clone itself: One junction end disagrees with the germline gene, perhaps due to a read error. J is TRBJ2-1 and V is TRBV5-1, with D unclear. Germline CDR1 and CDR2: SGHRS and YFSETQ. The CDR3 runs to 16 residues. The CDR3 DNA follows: TGCGCCAGCAACTTGGGTTACATGGCGGACTACAATGAGCAGTTCTTC. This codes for CASNLGYMADYNEQFF.

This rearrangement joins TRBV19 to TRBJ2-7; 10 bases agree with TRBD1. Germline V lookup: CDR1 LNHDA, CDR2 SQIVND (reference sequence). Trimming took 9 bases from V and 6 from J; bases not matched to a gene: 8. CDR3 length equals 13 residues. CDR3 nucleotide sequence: TGTGCCAGCACCGGGACAGGGGAGTCCGAGCAGTACTTC. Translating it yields CASTGTGESEQYF.

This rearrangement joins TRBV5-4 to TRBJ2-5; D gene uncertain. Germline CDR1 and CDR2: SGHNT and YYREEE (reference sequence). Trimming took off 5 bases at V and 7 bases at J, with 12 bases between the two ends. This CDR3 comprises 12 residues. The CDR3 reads CASREGLGTQYF. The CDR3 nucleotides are TGTGCCAGCAGGGAAGGGTTAGGGACCCAGTACTTC.

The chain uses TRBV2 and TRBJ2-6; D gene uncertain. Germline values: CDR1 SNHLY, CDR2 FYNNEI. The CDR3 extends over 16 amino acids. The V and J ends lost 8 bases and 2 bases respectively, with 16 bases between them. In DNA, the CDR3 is TGTGCCAGCGGCTCCTTTCCCGTGACTGGGGCCAACGTCCTGACTTTC. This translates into CASGSFPVTGANVLTF.

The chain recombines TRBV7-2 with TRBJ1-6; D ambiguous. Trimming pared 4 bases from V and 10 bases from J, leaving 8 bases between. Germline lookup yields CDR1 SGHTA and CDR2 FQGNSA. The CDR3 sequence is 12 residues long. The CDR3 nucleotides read TGTGCCAGCAGCTCCTCAGTCTCACCCCTCCACTTT. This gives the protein CASSSSVSPLHF.

The DNA of the CDR3 is TGTGCCAGCAGCTTAGAGGACACAGATACGCAGTATTTT. This gives the protein CASSLEDTDTQYF. The rearrangement joins TRBV7-2 to TRBJ2-3, with no clear D. CDR1 and CDR2 (germline): SGHTA, FQGNSA. V was shortened by 1 base and J by 2 bases, with 4 bases between the two germline ends. This CDR3 comprises 13 residues.

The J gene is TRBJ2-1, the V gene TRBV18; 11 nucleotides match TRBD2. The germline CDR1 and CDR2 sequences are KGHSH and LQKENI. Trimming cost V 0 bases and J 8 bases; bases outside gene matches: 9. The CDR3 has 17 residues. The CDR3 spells CASSPPASGRWVDEQFF. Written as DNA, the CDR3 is TGTGCCAGCTCACCACCGGCTAGCGGGAGGTGGGTCGATGAGCAGTTCTTC.

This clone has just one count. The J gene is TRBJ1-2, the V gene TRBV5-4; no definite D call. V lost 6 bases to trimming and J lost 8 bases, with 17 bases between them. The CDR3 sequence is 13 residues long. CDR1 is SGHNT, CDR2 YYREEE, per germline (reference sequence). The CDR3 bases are TGTGCCAGCACCGTCGGTCAGAATGAAGGCTACACCTTC. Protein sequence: CASTVGQNEGYTF.

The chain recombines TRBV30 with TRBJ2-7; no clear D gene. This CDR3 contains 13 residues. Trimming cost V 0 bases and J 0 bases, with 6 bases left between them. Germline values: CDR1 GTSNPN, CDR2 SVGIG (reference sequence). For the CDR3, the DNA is TGTGCCTGGAGTGTATTGAACTCCTACGAGCAGTACTTC. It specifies CAWSVLNSYEQYF.

The CDR3 sequence is CATSEGGSYNEQFF. CDR3 in DNA: TGTGCCACCAGTGAAGGGGGTAGCTACAATGAGCAGTTCTTC. The chain recombines TRBV24-1 with TRBJ2-1; perhaps TRBD1 as D (6 bases). The germline V and J ends were trimmed by 4 bases and 3 bases, with 9 bases remaining between them. The CDR3 has 14 amino acids. CDR1 KGHDR and CDR2 SFDVKD come from the germline V gene.

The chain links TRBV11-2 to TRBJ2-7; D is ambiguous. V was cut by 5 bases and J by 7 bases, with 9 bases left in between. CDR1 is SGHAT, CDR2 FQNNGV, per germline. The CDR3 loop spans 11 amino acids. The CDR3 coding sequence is TGTGCCAGCAGCACTATCGGAGAGCAGTACTTC. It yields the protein CASSTIGEQYF.

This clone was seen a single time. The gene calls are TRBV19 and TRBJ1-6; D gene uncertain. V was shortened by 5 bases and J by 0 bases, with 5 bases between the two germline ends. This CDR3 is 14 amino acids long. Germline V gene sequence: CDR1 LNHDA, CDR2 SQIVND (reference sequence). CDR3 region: CASSESSYNSPLHF. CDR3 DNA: TGTGCCAGTAGTGAGAGCTCCTATAATTCACCCCTCCACTTT.